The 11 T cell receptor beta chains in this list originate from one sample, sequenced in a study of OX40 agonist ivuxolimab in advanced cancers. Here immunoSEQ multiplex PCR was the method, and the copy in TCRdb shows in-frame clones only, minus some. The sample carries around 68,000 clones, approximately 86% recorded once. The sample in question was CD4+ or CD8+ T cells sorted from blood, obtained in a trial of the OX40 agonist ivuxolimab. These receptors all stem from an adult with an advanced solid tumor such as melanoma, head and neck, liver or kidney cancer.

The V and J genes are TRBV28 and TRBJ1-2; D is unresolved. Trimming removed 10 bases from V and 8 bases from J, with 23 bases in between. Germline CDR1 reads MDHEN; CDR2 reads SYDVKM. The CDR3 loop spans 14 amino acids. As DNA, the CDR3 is TGTGCCACCCTCTACCCGAAGGGTCTGGGAGGCTACACCTTC. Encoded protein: CATLYPKGLGGYTF.

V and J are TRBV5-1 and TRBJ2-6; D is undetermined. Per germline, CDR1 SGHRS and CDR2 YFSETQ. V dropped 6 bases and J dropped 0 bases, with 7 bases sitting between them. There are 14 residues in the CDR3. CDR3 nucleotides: TGCGCCAGCACTGAGGCCTCTGGGGCCAACGTCCTGACTTTC. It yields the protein CASTEASGANVLTF. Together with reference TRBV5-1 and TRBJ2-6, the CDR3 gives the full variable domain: KAGVTQTPRYLIKTRGQQVTLSCSPISGHRSVSWYQQTPGQGLQFLFEYFSETQRNKGNFPGRFSGRQFSNSRSEMNVSTLELGDSALYLCASTEASGANVLTFGAGSRLTVL.

In DNA, the CDR3 is TGTGCCAGTAGTATCAATCAGGGAAATGAGCAGTTCTTC. Translated: CASSINQGNEQFF. The rearrangement links TRBV19 to TRBJ2-1, with D tentatively TRBD1 (5 bases). Germline V gene data show CDR1 as LNHDA and CDR2 as SQIVND (reference sequence). The CDR3 spans 13 residues. Trimming shortened V by 3 bases and J by 7 bases, and 10 bases separated the two germline ends.

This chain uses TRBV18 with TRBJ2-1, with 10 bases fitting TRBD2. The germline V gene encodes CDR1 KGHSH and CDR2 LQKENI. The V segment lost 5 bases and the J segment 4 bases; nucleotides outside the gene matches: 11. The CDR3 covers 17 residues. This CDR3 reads CASSGGLAGVGYNEQFF. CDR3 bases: TGTGCCAGCTCAGGCGGTCTAGCGGGAGTGGGGTACAATGAGCAGTTCTTC.

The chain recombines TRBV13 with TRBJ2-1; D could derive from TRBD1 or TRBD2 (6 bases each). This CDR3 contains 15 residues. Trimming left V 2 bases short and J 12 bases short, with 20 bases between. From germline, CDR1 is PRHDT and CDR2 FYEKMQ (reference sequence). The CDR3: CASSLRDLRGHGQFF. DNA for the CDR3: TGTGCCAGCAGCTTACGGGACCTGCGGGGACATGGGCAGTTCTTC.

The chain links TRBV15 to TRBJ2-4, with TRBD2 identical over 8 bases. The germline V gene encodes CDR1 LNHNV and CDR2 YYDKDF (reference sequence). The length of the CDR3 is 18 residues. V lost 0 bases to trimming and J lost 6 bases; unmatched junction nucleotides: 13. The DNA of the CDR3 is TGTGCCACCAGCAGAGATTGGGAGGCGGGGGGCCTTTTAAACATTCAGTACTTC. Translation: CATSRDWEAGGLLNIQYF.

The CDR3 sequence is CASRWGQGYEQYF. CDR3 nucleotide sequence: TGCGCCAGCCGCTGGGGCCAGGGCTACGAGCAGTACTTC. The V and J genes are TRBV5-1 and TRBJ2-7; maybe TRBD1 (5 bases). The CDR3 loop spans 13 amino acids. CDR1 and CDR2 from the germline V gene are SGHRS and YFSETQ. Trimming removed 7 bases from V and 3 bases from J, with 14 bases in between.

The CDR3 sequence: CASRIGADTQYF. CDR3 sequence (DNA): TGTGCCAGCAGAATAGGGGCAGATACGCAGTATTTT. The rearrangement joins TRBV2 to TRBJ2-3; TRBD1 might be the D (5 bases). The germline V and J ends were trimmed by 6 bases and 4 bases, with 8 bases remaining between them. This CDR3 comprises 12 residues. The V gene's germline CDR1 is SNHLY and CDR2 FYNNEI.

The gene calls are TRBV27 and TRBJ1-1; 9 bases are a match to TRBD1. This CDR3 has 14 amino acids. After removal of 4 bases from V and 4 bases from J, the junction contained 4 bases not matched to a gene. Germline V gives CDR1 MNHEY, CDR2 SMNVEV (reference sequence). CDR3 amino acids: CASSSQGAGTEAFF. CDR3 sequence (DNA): TGTGCCAGCAGTTCACAGGGGGCAGGCACTGAAGCTTTCTTT.

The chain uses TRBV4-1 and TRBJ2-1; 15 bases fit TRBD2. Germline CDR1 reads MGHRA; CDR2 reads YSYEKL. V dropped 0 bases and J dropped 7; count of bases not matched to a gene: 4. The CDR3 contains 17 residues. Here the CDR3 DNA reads TGCGCCAGCAGCCAAGATCAGGGACTAGCGGGAGGAAATGAGCAGTTCTTC. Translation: CASSQDQGLAGGNEQFF.

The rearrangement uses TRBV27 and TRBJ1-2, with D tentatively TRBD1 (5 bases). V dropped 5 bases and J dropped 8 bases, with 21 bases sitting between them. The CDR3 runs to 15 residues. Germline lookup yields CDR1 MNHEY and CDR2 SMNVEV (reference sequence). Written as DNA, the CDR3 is TGTGCCAGCAGTGCCGACCAACGGGGCAGGGTCGGCTACACCTTC. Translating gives CASSADQRGRVGYTF.